This T cell receptor beta chain was captured by sequencing in a study of tumor and adjacent non-tumor tissue in lung cancer. The library came from three nested PCR rounds adapted from ARM-PCR protocols. TCRdb processed the multiplex PCR reads anew with MiXCR; each CDR3 protein has one entry. There are 200,000 to 250,000 distinct CDR3 sequences in the sample; 71% occur only once, and roughly 24% lies in the top ten. Deletions cut 3 bases from V and 5 bases from J, with 15 bases between. There are 15 residues in the CDR3. The template was RNA from unsorted bulk tissue. The sample comprised lung tumor tissue. V is TRBV12-3 or TRBV12-4 and J is TRBJ2-3; D uncertain. This receptor was identified in a man aged 60 to 69 with non-small cell lung cancer. Here the CDR3 DNA reads TGTGCCAGCAGTTTGGGATTTGGCTATGTAGATACGCAGTATTTT. It translates to CASSLGFGYVDTQYF.